What follows are 8 T cell receptor beta chains derived from one specimen sequenced in a study of blood T cell repertoires in COVID-19. Measured with immunoSEQ multiplex PCR; TCRdb has only the in-frame clones, and not every one. The sample shows 150,000 to 200,000 clones, nearly 85% of them seen only once. The sequenced sample was peripheral blood. The receptors here all came from a woman in her 30s with acute or convalescent COVID-19.

V and J are TRBV5-6 and TRBJ2-5; D not certain. V gave up 1 base and J gave up 1 base, with 8 bases separating them. From germline, CDR1 is SGHDT and CDR2 YYEEEE. The CDR3 spans 14 residues. Here the CDR3 reads CASSLSAFQETQYF. CDR3 DNA: TGTGCCAGCAGCTTGTCCGCGTTCCAAGAGACCCAGTACTTC. Filled out from reference TRBV5-6 and TRBJ2-5, the complete variable domain reads DAGVTQSPTHLIKTRGQQVTLRCSPKSGHDTVSWYQQALGQGPQFIFQYYEEEERQRGNFPDRFSGHQFPNYSSELNVNALLLGDSALYLCASSLSAFQETQYFGPGTRLLVL.

The chain recombines TRBV9 with TRBJ2-2, with 7 bases that match TRBD1. There are 15 residues in the CDR3. Germline trimming cut 4 bases from V and 2 bases from J; bases unmatched to any gene: 5. CDR1 and CDR2 from the germline V gene are SGDLS and YYNGEE. The CDR3 region is CASSPQGDNTGELFF. The DNA for the CDR3 is TGTGCCAGCAGCCCCCAGGGGGACAACACCGGGGAGCTGTTTTTT.

This clone was observed once. The chain has TRBV30 and TRBJ1-1, with D possibly TRBD1 on 5 matching bases. Per the germline V gene, CDR1 is GTSNPN and CDR2 is SVGIG (reference sequence). The CDR3 is 15 residues long. Trimming removed 0 bases from V and 1 base from J, with 12 bases in between. CDR3 region: CAWSVWGVSNTEAFF. The CDR3 DNA follows: TGTGCCTGGAGTGTATGGGGCGTATCGAACACTGAAGCTTTCTTT.

The J gene is TRBJ1-5, the V gene TRBV11-2, with a tentative D call TRBD1 (5 bases). V was trimmed by 1 base and J by 7 bases, leaving 17 bases between them. Germline lookup yields CDR1 SGHAT and CDR2 FQNNGV. The CDR3 covers 16 residues. CDR3 residues: CASSLGGAVVGQPQHF. Here the CDR3 DNA reads TGTGCCAGCAGCTTAGGGGGCGCGGTAGTTGGACAGCCCCAGCATTTT. The complete variable domain, with remaining parts taken from reference TRBV11-2 and TRBJ1-5, reads EAGVAQSPRYKIIEKRQSVAFWCNPISGHATLYWYQQILGQGPKLLIQFQNNGVVDDSQLPKDRFSAERLKGVDSTLKIQPAKLEDSAVYLCASSLGGAVVGQPQHFGDGTRLSIL.

The chain couples TRBV7-8 to TRBJ2-1; 8 bases fit TRBD2. The CDR3 has 17 amino acids. CDR1 SGHVS and CDR2 FQNEAQ come from the germline V gene. The J segment lost 7 bases and the V segment lost 2 bases, leaving 13 bases of the junction unmatched. The CDR3 here is CASSLRAEASGHNEQFF. Written as DNA, the CDR3 is TGTGCCAGCAGCTTAAGGGCCGAGGCTAGCGGGCATAATGAGCAGTTCTTC.

V and J are TRBV4-1 and TRBJ2-1; possibly TRBD2 for D (7 bases). The CDR3 covers 15 residues. V gave up 4 bases and J gave up 8 bases, with 18 bases separating them. The germline V gene has CDR1 MGHRA and CDR2 YSYEKL. The CDR3 DNA reads as TGCGCCAGCAGCCTTCGGGGCGGCGGGGGCTATGAGCAGTTCTTC. The encoded protein is CASSLRGGGGYEQFF.

The sample holds one count of this clone. J is TRBJ2-6 and V is TRBV28; no clear D gene. Trimming stripped 5 bases from V and 0 bases from J, with 14 bases between. The germline V gene encodes CDR1 MDHEN and CDR2 SYDVKM. The CDR3 contains 17 residues. In DNA form, the CDR3 reads TGTGCCAGCAGTCTCCTTAGTGATAGCTCTGGGGCCAACGTCCTGACTTTC. This translates into CASSLLSDSSGANVLTF.

The table lists this clone with a few counts. The rearrangement links TRBV9 to TRBJ2-2, with 8 positions matching TRBD2. Germline V gene sequence: CDR1 SGDLS, CDR2 YYNGEE. Germline trimming cut 7 bases from V and 0 bases from J; bases unmatched to any gene: 2. The CDR3 is 14 amino acids. The CDR3: CASRGGPNTGELFF. CDR3 bases: TGTGCCAGCCGCGGGGGGCCGAACACCGGGGAGCTGTTTTTT.